The 8 T cell receptor beta chains given below trace back to one sample, sequenced in a study of blood T cell repertoires in COVID-19. Sequencing used immunoSEQ multiplex PCR; TCRdb keeps in-frame clones, though not all of them. Among about 100,000 clones listed, approximately 86% were seen once. The sample consisted of peripheral blood. These receptors were taken from a man at least 80 years old with active or convalescent COVID-19.

V gene TRBV7-9 combines with J gene TRBJ2-3; 11 positions agree with TRBD2. Germline CDR1 reads SEHNR; CDR2 reads FQNEAQ (reference sequence). Trimming removed 5 bases from V and 4 bases from J; junction bases left unmatched: 5. The CDR3 runs 15 residues. The chain's CDR3 is CASSATSGTSDTQYF. DNA for the CDR3: TGTGCCAGCAGCGCGACTAGCGGGACCTCAGATACGCAGTATTTT.

V gene TRBV15 combines with J gene TRBJ1-1; D gene unclear. V was cut by 5 bases and J by 5 bases, with 9 bases left in between. The germline CDR1 and CDR2 sequences are LNHNV and YYDKDF (reference sequence). This CDR3 is built from 12 residues. The CDR3 loop is CATSRPRTEAFF. DNA for the CDR3: TGTGCCACCAGCCGCCCCCGGACTGAAGCTTTCTTT.

The chain recombines TRBV27 with TRBJ2-1; TRBD1 agrees at 7 bases. CDR1 and CDR2 from the germline V gene are MNHEY and SMNVEV (reference sequence). The CDR3 has 15 amino acids. V gave up 5 bases and J gave up 1 base; unmatched junction bases: 5. The CDR3 here is CASSRRGQSYNEQFF. The CDR3 DNA reads as TGTGCCAGCAGTAGAAGGGGACAGTCCTACAATGAGCAGTTCTTC.

J is TRBJ2-1 and V is TRBV11-3; 7 nucleotides agree with TRBD1. The CDR3 extends over 15 amino acids. The V gene's germline CDR1 is SGHNT and CDR2 YENEEA. Trimming removed 4 bases from V and 6 bases from J; junction bases left unmatched: 9. CDR3 DNA sequence: TGTGCCAGCAGCTCAAACCGGGACAGACCCAATGAGCAGTTCTTC. Amino acid sequence: CASSSNRDRPNEQFF.

The V call is TRBV7-9, the J call TRBJ1-2, with D possibly TRBD1 on 5 matching bases. The CDR3 is made up of 16 amino acids. The V end lost 2 bases, the J end lost 4 bases, and 17 bases lay between the germline ends. Germline V gives CDR1 SEHNR, CDR2 FQNEAQ (reference sequence). The CDR3 loop is CASSLSAGILGYGYTF. The DNA for the CDR3 is TGTGCCAGCAGCTTATCCGCAGGGATCTTAGGCTATGGCTACACCTTC.

This chain joins TRBV18 and TRBJ2-6, with D perhaps TRBD2 (6 bases). The germline CDR1 and CDR2 sequences are KGHSH and LQKENI. Trimming cost V 2 bases and J 1 base, with 15 bases left between them. The CDR3 covers 18 residues. This CDR3 is CASSPNRGKRSGANVLTF. The CDR3 nucleotides are TGTGCCAGCTCACCAAACCGGGGGAAAAGGTCTGGGGCCAACGTCCTGACTTTC.

V usage is TRBV19 and J usage is TRBJ2-7, with TRBD2 matching 15 bases. The V gene's germline CDR1 is LNHDA and CDR2 SQIVND (reference sequence). V trimming: 3 bases; J trimming: 5 bases; junction bases outside the gene matches: 14. This CDR3 region has 19 residues. The CDR3 coding sequence is TGTGCCAGTAGTATGACGGGACTAGCGGGAGGCCTGGGCGTCCACGAGCAGTACTTC. Translation: CASSMTGLAGGLGVHEQYF.

This clone has only a few counts. The chain uses TRBV7-8 and TRBJ2-5, with D maybe TRBD2 (6 bases). Trimming pared 1 base from V and 4 bases from J, leaving 16 bases between. The CDR3 covers 16 residues. Germline loops: CDR1 SGHVS, CDR2 FQNEAQ. In DNA, the CDR3 is TGTGCCAGCAGCTTAGACGGGGGTAAAGATGGAGAGACCCAGTACTTC. Protein: CASSLDGGKDGETQYF.